These T cell receptor beta chains were read from a single sample in a study of shared clonotypes between healthy human individuals. The table came from immunoSEQ multiplex PCR; TCRdb's copy has only in-frame clones and leaves some out. Here the sample spans approximately 640,000 clones, roughly 88% being singletons. Sequencing used memory CD8+ T cells from PBMCs. These receptors came from a man aged 18 to 29 in good health. Some clones in this sample may be carry-over from other donors' samples. CDR3s include the opening cysteine and the closing phenylalanine or tryptophan. Expanded clones are given a class, and other clones once, few, many or no size at all.

clone_size: NA
j_call: TRBJ2-5
v_call: TRBV7-9
cdr3_aa: CASSIGLQRLGEETQYF

clone_size: NA
j_call: TRBJ2-1
v_call: TRBV28
cdr3_aa: CASSAHPGLLGEQFF

clone_size: few
j_call: TRBJ2-1
v_call: TRBV6-1
cdr3_aa: CASSEGTIGQFF

clone_size: few
j_call: TRBJ2-4
v_call: TRBV7-2
cdr3_aa: CASSSRSGKNIQYF

clone_size: NA
j_call: TRBJ2-2
v_call: TRBV21-1
cdr3_aa: CASSSRDRAHVRTGELFF

clone_size: NA
j_call: TRBJ2-3
v_call: TRBV5-1
cdr3_aa: CASSSWLAGVSDTQYF

clone_size: NA
j_call: TRBJ2-7
v_call: TRBV7-7
cdr3_aa: CASSLRVEQYF

clone_size: NA
j_call: TRBJ1-2
v_call: TRBV7-9
cdr3_aa: CASSARQGRLNYGYTF

clone_size: NA
j_call: TRBJ2-7
v_call: TRBV5-1
cdr3_aa: CASSFSGTYEQYF

clone_size: NA
j_call: TRBJ1-3
v_call: TRBV4-3
cdr3_aa: CASSQTASSGNTIYF

clone_size: NA
j_call: TRBJ2-3
v_call: TRBV27
cdr3_aa: CASSIKTGLVTDTQYF

clone_size: NA
j_call: TRBJ1-1
v_call: TRBV6-5
cdr3_aa: CASRLTENGAEAFF

clone_size: few
j_call: TRBJ2-1
v_call: TRBV5-1
cdr3_aa: CASSSNNEQFF

clone_size: NA
j_call: TRBJ2-3
v_call: TRBV4-3
cdr3_aa: CASSQKGLDSRDTQYF

clone_size: NA
j_call: TRBJ2-5
v_call: TRBV7-9
cdr3_aa: CASSSPGRQETQYF

clone_size: NA
j_call: TRBJ2-1
v_call: TRBV7-9
cdr3_aa: CASRNGLAGRNEQFF

clone_size: NA
j_call: TRBJ2-5
v_call: TRBV27
cdr3_aa: CASSSPGRETQYF

clone_size: NA
j_call: TRBJ2-5
v_call: TRBV6-5
cdr3_aa: CASRPGTMGGTQYF

clone_size: NA
j_call: TRBJ2-2
v_call: TRBV5-1
cdr3_aa: CASSPGLAGHTNTGELFF

clone_size: NA
j_call: TRBJ1-4
v_call: TRBV7-8
cdr3_aa: CASSSRTGINEKLFF

clone_size: NA
j_call: TRBJ2-7
v_call: TRBV30
cdr3_aa: CAWSATRDRVIYEQYF

clone_size: few
j_call: TRBJ1-2
v_call: TRBV19
cdr3_aa: CASSTLVRGGYTF

clone_size: many
j_call: TRBJ2-3
v_call: TRBV6-4
cdr3_aa: CASSDSVAGGTDTQYF

clone_size: NA
j_call: TRBJ2-1
v_call: TRBV12-5
cdr3_aa: CASGFELAPSYNEQFF

clone_size: NA
j_call: TRBJ2-7
v_call: TRBV4-1
cdr3_aa: CASSQEPHRVGSYEQYF

clone_size: NA
j_call: TRBJ2-5
v_call: TRBV10-3
cdr3_aa: CAIRPPAGETQYF

clone_size: NA
j_call: TRBJ2-7
v_call: TRBV27
cdr3_aa: CASSPIAADSYEQYF

clone_size: NA
j_call: TRBJ1-6
v_call: TRBV2
cdr3_aa: CASSLAGSNSPLHF

clone_size: NA
j_call: TRBJ2-7
v_call: TRBV5-1
cdr3_aa: CASSFILAGNYEQYF

clone_size: NA
j_call: TRBJ2-7
v_call: TRBV25-1
cdr3_aa: CASSAEGYEQYF

clone_size: NA
j_call: NA
v_call: TRBV30
cdr3_aa: CAWTETYEQYF

clone_size: NA
j_call: TRBJ1-1
v_call: TRBV9
cdr3_aa: CASSTGQGASEAFF

clone_size: NA
j_call: TRBJ2-7
v_call: TRBV4-2
cdr3_aa: CASSLPTSGRDEQYF

clone_size: NA
j_call: TRBJ2-3
v_call: TRBV7-8
cdr3_aa: CASTRESTDTQYF

clone_size: NA
j_call: TRBJ2-1
v_call: TRBV27
cdr3_aa: CASSLQPPSVRAYNEQFF

clone_size: NA
j_call: TRBJ2-3
v_call: TRBV7-2
cdr3_aa: CASSKGRGNDLYTQYF

clone_size: NA
j_call: TRBJ2-7
v_call: TRBV9
cdr3_aa: CASSVDPSSGRPYEQYF

clone_size: NA
j_call: TRBJ1-1
v_call: TRBV6-5
cdr3_aa: CASSYAGRALKTEAFF

clone_size: NA
j_call: TRBJ2-5
v_call: TRBV21-1
cdr3_aa: CASSNNDIRLAGVGETQYF

clone_size: once
j_call: TRBJ2-7
v_call: TRBV19
cdr3_aa: CASSEGICYNCEQYF

clone_size: NA
j_call: TRBJ2-7
v_call: TRBV7-9
cdr3_aa: CAAGTGTYEQYF

clone_size: NA
j_call: TRBJ2-5
v_call: TRBV7-9
cdr3_aa: CASSLEWQWETQYF

clone_size: NA
j_call: TRBJ2-3
v_call: TRBV5-1
cdr3_aa: CASSFDRTLGPGGTQYF

clone_size: NA
j_call: TRBJ2-1
v_call: TRBV28
cdr3_aa: CASSPGGGVYNEQFF

clone_size: NA
j_call: TRBJ2-2
v_call: TRBV18
cdr3_aa: CASSTDRDPNTGELFF

clone_size: few
j_call: TRBJ1-1
v_call: TRBV30
cdr3_aa: CAWKVERGMNTEAFF

clone_size: few
j_call: TRBJ1-1
v_call: TRBV27
cdr3_aa: CASSFRTETTEAFF

clone_size: NA
j_call: TRBJ1-1
v_call: TRBV7-9
cdr3_aa: CASSLRTGSVDTEAFF

clone_size: NA
j_call: TRBJ2-3
v_call: TRBV28
cdr3_aa: CASSLFVTGGVTDTQYF

clone_size: NA
j_call: TRBJ2-7
v_call: TRBV16
cdr3_aa: CASSFRPGQRPYEQYF

clone_size: NA
j_call: TRBJ2-3
v_call: TRBV10-1
cdr3_aa: CARQPPTQYF

clone_size: NA
j_call: TRBJ1-3
v_call: TRBV6-5
cdr3_aa: CASSYSKASGNTIYF

clone_size: NA
j_call: TRBJ2-1
v_call: TRBV28
cdr3_aa: CASTEYNEQFF

clone_size: NA
j_call: TRBJ1-1
v_call: TRBV19
cdr3_aa: CASSVGTGVIEAFF

clone_size: NA
j_call: TRBJ2-7
v_call: TRBV27
cdr3_aa: CASSLSPPGQGYEQYF